Following are 31 T cell receptor beta chains from one sample sequenced in a study of prognosis after radiotherapy for stage I lung cancer. Two rounds of multiplex PCR amplified TCR beta CDR3 from genomic DNA. Used in first-round PCR were primers specific to each TRBV and TRBJ gene. TCRdb re-called the multiplex PCR reads through MiXCR, storing one row per CDR3 protein. The profile shows about 14,000 distinct CDR3 sequences, around 29% of them singletons. Sequenced material: PBMCs, taken before or after stereotactic body radiation therapy (not recorded which). The source of these receptors is a donor aged 50 or older with non-small cell lung cancer.

Of note for this clonotype: A far larger clone is a single base away, which makes a read error likely. The CDR3 DNA reads TGTGCCAGCAGCCTTGGACAGGGAAGTCGGGTTGGGGCCAACGTCCTGACTTTC. Protein sequence: CASSLGQGSRVGANVLTF. The rearrangement joins TRBV6-4 to TRBJ2-6, with 8 positions matching TRBD1. Trimming took 6 bases from V and 3 from J; bases not matched to a gene: 13. The CDR3 sequence is 18 residues long. CDR1 is MRHNA and CDR2 is SNTAGT in the germline V gene.

This clonotype appeared many times. This sequence joins TRBV4-2 and TRBJ2-3; no definite D call. Between the trimmed V and J ends, which lost 0 bases and 0 bases, there was a span of 7 bases. Germline V gives CDR1 LGHNA, CDR2 YNFKEQ. The CDR3 sequence is 15 residues long. The CDR3 reads CASSQDISSTDTQYF. The CDR3 bases are TGTGCCAGCAGCCAAGACATCTCTAGCACAGATACGCAGTATTTT.

The genes are TRBV18 and TRBJ1-1; the D gene is possibly TRBD1 (5 bases). The germline V gene has CDR1 KGHSH and CDR2 LQKENI. The CDR3 runs 14 residues. The V gene lost 3 bases and the J gene lost 7 bases, with 15 bases spanning the gap. The CDR3 DNA sequence: TGTGCCAGCTCACCCCAGGGTAAAGGTGATGAAGCTTTCTTT. Translating gives CASSPQGKGDEAFF.

This clonotype was observed many times. V and J are TRBV7-2 and TRBJ1-4; no definite D call. The V end was cut by 5 bases, the J end by 4 bases, with 11 bases between. Germline V gene sequence: CDR1 SGHTA, CDR2 FQGNSA. The CDR3 loop spans 14 amino acids. The CDR3 loop is CASSPGSRNEKLFF. The CDR3 DNA reads as TGTGCCAGCAGCCCCGGGTCTCGTAATGAAAAACTGTTTTTT.

At least ten counts were recorded for this clonotype. The rearrangement joins TRBV5-1 to TRBJ1-1, with 7 bases lining up with TRBD1. Germline V gene sequence: CDR1 SGHRS, CDR2 YFSETQ. The junction had 10 bases not matched to a gene; V was cut back by 4 bases and J by 1 base. The CDR3 length is 16 residues. DNA of the CDR3: TGCGCCAGCAGCACGGGGGACAGAGCAAAGAACACTGAAGCTTTCTTT. It encodes CASSTGDRAKNTEAFF.

This clonotype was seen more than once but under ten times. V is TRBV5-1 and J is TRBJ2-1; D is tentatively TRBD1 or TRBD2 (6 bases each). The CDR3 totals 17 residues. Germline V lookup: CDR1 SGHRS, CDR2 YFSETQ. V was shortened by 4 bases and J by 8 bases, with 25 bases between the two germline ends. The CDR3, as DNA: TGCGCCAGCAGCCTCACGGGGGCCGCTCACGACAATCATGAGCAGTTCTTC. This translates into CASSLTGAAHDNHEQFF. The whole variable domain, filled in from reference TRBV5-1 and TRBJ2-1, reads KAGVTQTPRYLIKTRGQQVTLSCSPISGHRSVSWYQQTPGQGLQFLFEYFSETQRNKGNFPGRFSGRQFSNSRSEMNVSTLELGDSALYLCASSLTGAAHDNHEQFFGPGTRLTVL.

This clonotype was detected many times. The chain is built from TRBV6-5 and TRBJ1-1, with D possibly being TRBD1 (5 bases). The CDR3 has 15 amino acids. Germline values: CDR1 MNHEY, CDR2 SVGAGI. V lost 4 bases, J lost 6 bases, and 18 bases lay in between. CDR3 sequence reads: CASSSPGVGVSEAFF. The CDR3 nucleotides are TGTGCCAGCAGTTCTCCGGGGGTTGGGGTTTCTGAAGCTTTCTTT.

This clonotype was counted at least ten times. The chain has TRBV20-1 and TRBJ1-2, with 7 nucleotides matching TRBD1. V shed 0 bases, J shed 5 bases, and the junction held 9 bases outside the gene matches. CDR1 is DFQATT and CDR2 is SNEGSKA in the germline V gene (reference sequence). CDR3 length: 15 residues. The CDR3 protein is CSARDIGGMEYGYTF. The DNA of the CDR3 is TGCAGTGCTAGAGATATAGGGGGCATGGAGTATGGCTACACCTTC.

By share, this clonotype counts as medium-sized. The J gene is TRBJ1-6, the V gene TRBV3-1; no definite D call. This CDR3 contains 12 residues. CDR1 and CDR2 from the germline V gene are LGHDT and YNNKEL (reference sequence). V lost 4 bases and J lost 7, with 5 bases in between. The CDR3 region is CASSLLNSPLHF. As DNA, the CDR3 is TGTGCCAGCAGCCTCCTAAATTCACCCCTCCACTTT.

This clonotype showed up many times. V usage is TRBV28 and J usage is TRBJ1-1; 9 bases agree with TRBD1. J gave up 1 base and V 7 bases, and 19 bases lay outside the gene matches. Per germline, CDR1 MDHEN and CDR2 SYDVKM. This CDR3 spans 19 amino acids. DNA for the CDR3: TGTGCCAGCATCAAACCCCTCGGACAGGGGACCGGAGGGAACACTGAAGCTTTCTTT. It specifies CASIKPLGQGTGGNTEAFF.

This clonotype was counted many times. The chain recombines TRBV7-6 with TRBJ2-1; D might be TRBD2 (5 bases). V lost 6 bases and J lost 8, with 20 bases in between. Looked up from germline, CDR1 is SGHVS and CDR2 is FNYEAQ. The length of the CDR3 is 15 residues. CDR3 DNA sequence: TGTGCCAGCAGAGAGAATACCGGTCCGAGGGATGAGCAGTTCTTC. Translation: CASRENTGPRDEQFF.

As for this clonotype: A far bigger clonotype differs at one base, so this is likely a read error. The chain joins TRBV6-4 to TRBJ2-3; tentatively, D is TRBD2 (6 bases). Trimming removed 6 bases at V and 0 bases at J, with 25 bases between. CDR3 length: 19 residues. Germline V gene sequence: CDR1 MRHNA, CDR2 SNTAGT. The CDR3 protein is CASRGNSGGGPASTDTQYF. The CDR3 region has the DNA TGTGCCAGCAGGGGGAATAGCGGAGGTGGCCCGGCTAGCACAGATACGCAGTATTTT.

In this sample, this clonotype turned up many times. The chain has TRBV7-9 and TRBJ2-1; no firm D call. The V gene lost 5 bases and the J gene lost 8 bases, with 7 bases spanning the gap. The germline V gene encodes CDR1 SEHNR and CDR2 FQNEAQ (reference sequence). The CDR3 has 11 residues. The CDR3 sequence is CASSPRYEQFF. In DNA form, the CDR3 reads TGTGCCAGCAGCCCGCGCTATGAGCAGTTCTTC.

On this clonotype itself: A single base is all that separates this from a far larger clone, so a read error is likely. The chain's CDR3 is CASCLPTSGSTGELFF. CDR3 coding DNA: TGTGCCAGCTGCCTGCCGACTAGCGGGAGCACCGGGGAGCTGTTTTTT. The V gene is TRBV6-1, the J gene TRBJ2-2; the match to TRBD2 covers 12 bases. The CDR3 is 16 amino acids. Germline CDR1 and CDR2: MNHNS and SASEGT. After removal of 8 bases from V and 4 bases from J, the junction contained 8 bases not matched to a gene.

Details on this clonotype: A far larger clone differs by one base, so this is likely a read error. The chain carries TRBV6-2 or TRBV6-3 and TRBJ1-2, with unresolved D. Germline CDR1 reads MNHEY; CDR2 reads SVGEGT. This CDR3 is built from 13 residues. Trimming left V 6 bases short and J 9 bases short, with 17 bases between. CDR3 sequence (DNA): TGTGCCAGCAGAGACCGATATGGTGGGTGCTACACCTTC. The encoded protein is CASRDRYGGCYTF.

V usage is TRBV12-3 or TRBV12-4 and J usage is TRBJ2-3; 8 bases line up with TRBD2. V shed 6 bases and J 3 bases; nucleotides not matched to a gene: 11. This CDR3 comprises 16 residues. In nucleotides, the CDR3 is TGTGCCAGCAGAAAGACCGGGACTAGAGGGACAGATACGCAGTATTTT. It translates to CASRKTGTRGTDTQYF.

As for this clonotype: One end of the junction does not line up with germline, which may come from a read error. V usage is TRBV9 and J usage is TRBJ2-7; D gene unclear. The CDR3 runs to 14 residues. Germline CDR1 and CDR2: SGDLS and YYNGEE. CDR3 in DNA: TGTGCCAACAGCGTGGGTCAGGACCCATACGAGCAGTACTTC. Residues: CANSVGQDPYEQYF.

This clonotype was counted many times. This rearrangement joins TRBV29-1 to TRBJ1-2; D possibly corresponds to TRBD1 (6 bases). Trimming stripped 6 bases from V and 5 bases from J, with 16 bases between. Germline lookup yields CDR1 SQVTM and CDR2 ANQGSEA. This CDR3 has 13 residues. The CDR3 sequence is CSVTGHPLYGYTF. For the CDR3, the DNA is TGCAGCGTGACGGGACATCCTTTGTATGGCTACACCTTC.

This clonotype was recorded many times. The chain carries TRBV12-3 or TRBV12-4 and TRBJ2-7; 8 nucleotides match TRBD2. V lost 5 bases and J lost 3; bases outside the gene matches: 12. This CDR3 comprises 16 residues. CDR3 in DNA: TGTGCCAGCAGTCGACAGGCTAGCGGGTGGTTCTACGAGCAGTACTTC. It is translated as CASSRQASGWFYEQYF.

Points on this clonotype: A read error may produce the germline difference seen at one junction end. V and J are TRBV5-1 and TRBJ1-4, with 8 positions matching TRBD1. This CDR3 has 13 amino acids. Germline V gene sequence: CDR1 SGHRS, CDR2 YFSETQ. The CDR3 sequence: CTSSYGQGGYLFF. The CDR3 bases are TGCACCAGCAGCTATGGACAGGGTGGTTACCTGTTTTTT.

This clonotype qualifies as medium-sized. The V call is TRBV6-4, the J call TRBJ2-2; 9 bases match TRBD2. CDR1 is MRHNA, CDR2 SNTAGT, per germline. The V gene end was trimmed by 6 bases and the J gene end by 6 bases; junction bases not matched to a gene: 2. The CDR3 sequence is 13 residues long. The CDR3 DNA reads TGTGCCAGCAGCGGCGGGAGGGCCGGGGAGCTGTTTTTT. Translated, it gives CASSGGRAGELFF.

In the case of this clonotype: A single base separates this from a much larger clone, so it may be a read error. The J gene is TRBJ1-3, the V gene TRBV20-1; no reliable D call. Trimming cost V 8 bases and J 4 bases, with 9 bases left between them. The CDR3 spans 11 residues. Per the germline V gene, CDR1 is DFQATT and CDR2 is SNEGSKA (reference sequence). CDR3: CSSGRGNTIYF. CDR3 nucleotide sequence: TGCAGTTCCGGACGGGGAAACACCATATATTTT.

This clonotype was seen repeatedly, ten times or more. V is TRBV28 and J is TRBJ1-4, with TRBD1 as a possible D gene (5 bases). V lost 7 bases, J lost 7 bases, and 16 bases lay in between. The CDR3 is 14 residues long. CDR1 and CDR2 from the germline V gene are MDHEN and SYDVKM. In nucleotides, the CDR3 is TGTGCCAGCACCCAGGGCGGGAAGGTTGAAAAACTGTTTTTT. This encodes CASTQGGKVEKLFF.

This clonotype was seen only once. The rearrangement uses TRBV28 and TRBJ2-7; D not resolved. Germline V gives CDR1 MDHEN, CDR2 SYDVKM. CDR3 length equals 15 residues. V dropped 2 bases and J dropped 6 bases, with 17 bases sitting between them. The CDR3 bases are TGTGCCAGCAGTTTACAGTCTGGACGACCAGGCGAGCAGTACTTC. Its protein product is CASSLQSGRPGEQYF.

V and J are TRBV7-2 and TRBJ2-1; TRBD1 matches 10 bases. V lost 0 bases, J lost 5 bases, and 13 bases stayed unmatched. The CDR3 spans 19 residues. From germline, CDR1 is SGHTA and CDR2 FQGNSA. The CDR3 is CASSLARDRGERSHNEQFF. The CDR3 region has the DNA TGTGCCAGCAGCTTAGCCAGGGACAGGGGAGAAAGGAGCCACAATGAGCAGTTCTTC.

This clonotype occurred many times. The CDR3, as DNA: TGTGCCACCAGTGAGCCTGAGCGGGAGAGTGGGGGGATGGGCTCCTACAATGAGCAGTTCTTC. Residues: CATSEPERESGGMGSYNEQFF. The rearrangement joins TRBV24-1 to TRBJ2-1, with 8 positions matching TRBD2. The germline V gene encodes CDR1 KGHDR and CDR2 SFDVKD. The CDR3 sequence is 21 residues long. V was clipped by 4 bases and J by 0 bases; unmatched bases: 19.

Details on this clonotype: A single base is all that separates this from a far larger clone, so a read error is likely. The CDR3 DNA reads TGCGCCAGCAGCTTGGCCCAGGGAGGCGGGAATGAGCAGTACTTC. Translated, it gives CASSLAQGGGNEQYF. This chain links TRBV5-1 with TRBJ2-7; weak D call: TRBD2 (6 bases). Trimming took off 0 bases at V and 7 bases at J, with 17 bases between the two ends. Germline V gene data show CDR1 as SGHRS and CDR2 as YFSETQ. This CDR3 region has 15 residues.

This clonotype counts as medium-sized. The gene calls are TRBV20-1 and TRBJ2-3; the D is unclear. Between the trimmed V and J ends, which lost 5 bases and 2 bases, there was a span of 8 bases. The germline CDR1 and CDR2 sequences are DFQATT and SNEGSKA (reference sequence). This CDR3 has 12 amino acids. For the CDR3, the DNA is TGCAGTGCTCCGGATATCACAGATACGCAGTATTTT. Protein sequence: CSAPDITDTQYF.

This clonotype has a count of ten or more. The genes are TRBV7-8 and TRBJ1-3; no clear D gene. The CDR3 has 16 amino acids. The germline gives CDR1 SGHVS, CDR2 FQNEAQ. The ends were cut back, 2 bases at V and 3 bases at J, with 14 bases in the middle. The CDR3 here is CASSLSPMGHGNTIYF. The CDR3 region has the DNA TGTGCCAGCAGCTTATCTCCCATGGGCCATGGAAACACCATATATTTT.

This clonotype was observed many times. The chain employs TRBV18 and TRBJ2-5, with D perhaps TRBD1 or TRBD2 (5 bases each). CDR3 length: 14 residues. Germline V gene data show CDR1 as KGHSH and CDR2 as LQKENI. The ends were cut back, 0 bases at V and 4 bases at J, with 9 bases in the middle. The CDR3 sequence is CASSPPGVGETQYF. The CDR3 nucleotides are TGTGCCAGCTCACCACCGGGGGTGGGAGAGACCCAGTACTTC.

Ten or more counts support this clonotype. The chain uses TRBV6-1 and TRBJ2-6; D gene ambiguous. Trimming removed 11 bases from V and 1 base from J, with 6 bases in between. Germline CDR1 is MNHNS and CDR2 is SASEGT. The CDR3 totals 12 residues. CDR3 coding DNA: TGTGCCGCCTTTTCTGGGGCCAACGTCCTGACTTTC. This gives the protein CAAFSGANVLTF.